Listed below are T cell receptor beta chains from one sample, sequenced in a study of vaccination and CD4 T cells after COVID-19. Their specific antigens are unknown. TCRdb re-analysed the PCR reads in MiXCR, keeping a single row per CDR3 protein. The sample has about 12,000 distinct CDR3 sequences; around half are singletons. The sequenced sample consisted of CD4+ T cells from blood, cultured in vitro. The receptors here all came from a human donor who had recovered from COVID-19. CDR3s include the opening cysteine and the closing phenylalanine or tryptophan. The D gene is left open where the match is weak. Clone sizes are given selectively: once, few, many, or a class where the clone is expanded.

CAWSVGSRGLYGYTF,TGTGCCTGGAGTGTAGGTTCTAGGGGGCTCTATGGCTACACCTTC,few,TRBD1,TRBJ1-2,TRBV30
CASSPTGNYGYTF,TGTGCCAGCAGTCCGACAGGGAACTATGGCTACACCTTC,few,TRBD1,TRBJ1-2,TRBV12-3/TRBV12-4
CASSTARTDPGRGIF,TGTGCCAGCAGTACTGCCCGGACAGACCCCGGAAGGGGGATCTTT,few,.,TRBJ1-1,TRBV2
CASSQPNGQLRVELFF,TGTGCCAGCAGCCAACCGAACGGCCAGCTCCGGGTGGAACTGTTTTTT,.,.,TRBJ1-4,TRBV4-2
CASSLGQKTYEQYF,TGTGCCAGCAGTTTGGGGCAAAAGACCTACGAGCAGTACTTC,.,.,TRBJ2-7,TRBV27
CASSYSPGPSTGELFF,TGTGCCAGCAGTTACTCCCCTGGCCCCAGCACCGGGGAGCTGTTTTTT,.,.,TRBJ2-2,TRBV27
CSARRTAEDTQYF,TGCAGTGCTAGGAGGACAGCGGAAGATACGCAGTATTTT,few,.,TRBJ2-3,TRBV20-1
CASMGNTEAFF,TGTGCCAGCATGGGAAACACTGAAGCTTTCTTT,.,.,TRBJ1-1,TRBV6-1
CAGSPSFRQETQYF,TGTGCCGGCAGCCCCAGCTTCCGGCAAGAGACCCAGTACTTC,.,.,TRBJ2-5,TRBV14
CSAISGGPGTDTQYF,TGCAGTGCTATATCGGGGGGGCCCGGCACAGATACGCAGTATTTT,few,TRBD2,TRBJ2-3,TRBV20-1
CSASEGGGLGNQPQHF,TGCAGTGCCTCGGAAGGGGGGGGGTTGGGTAATCAGCCCCAGCATTTT,few,.,TRBJ1-5,TRBV20-1
CASSLDLLAGGKTEAFF,TGCGCCAGCAGCTTGGATCTTTTGGCAGGGGGCAAGACTGAAGCTTTCTTT,few,TRBD1,TRBJ1-1,TRBV5-1
CASSLGIRAKETQYF,TGTGCCAGCAGCTTAGGGATCAGGGCAAAAGAGACCCAGTACTTC,.,.,TRBJ2-5,TRBV7-2
CASSLFQKTDTQYF,TGTGCCAGCAGTTTATTCCAGAAGACAGATACGCAGTATTTT,few,.,TRBJ2-3,TRBV27
CASSRRTGTGELFF,TGTGCCAGCAGCAGACGGACGGGGACCGGGGAGCTGTTTTTT,.,.,TRBJ2-2,TRBV7-2
CSARVRGGSGEQYF,TGCAGTGCTAGAGTGAGGGGGGGCTCGGGGGAGCAGTACTTC,.,.,TRBJ2-7,TRBV20-1
CASSRHPRFTDEQYF,TGCGCCAGCAGCCGACACCCGAGATTTACCGACGAGCAGTACTTC,.,.,TRBJ2-7,TRBV5-1
CASSLEGGNYGYTF,TGTGCCAGCAGCTTGGAGGGAGGCAACTATGGCTACACCTTC,few,.,TRBJ1-2,TRBV5-4
CASSPKEYGAEAFF,TGTGCCAGCTCACCAAAGGAGTATGGGGCTGAAGCTTTCTTT,.,.,TRBJ1-1,TRBV18
CASSLSRPHNEQFF,TGTGCCAGCAGCTTAAGTAGGCCGCACAATGAGCAGTTCTTC,.,.,TRBJ2-1,TRBV7-9
CASSDSSGPLYAYTF,TGTGCCAGCAGTGATTCCTCGGGGCCCCTCTATGCCTACACCTTC,few,.,TRBJ1-2,TRBV6-1
CASSLGGGTDGYTF,TGTGCCAGCAGCTTAGGGGGTGGGACGGATGGCTACACCTTC,once,.,TRBJ1-2,TRBV7-2
CAISEAGGNYGYTF,TGTGCCATCAGTGAAGCAGGGGGAAACTATGGCTACACCTTC,.,TRBD1,TRBJ1-2,TRBV10-3
CASSHDRGSAAGYTF,TGTGCCAGCAGCCACGACAGGGGAAGCGCGGCGGGCTACACCTTC,.,TRBD1,TRBJ1-2,TRBV7-2
CASSSISGTDTGELFF,TGTGCCAGCAGCTCCATCTCCGGGACTGACACCGGGGAGCTGTTTTTT,.,.,TRBJ2-2,TRBV12-3/TRBV12-4
CASSEYDEDNYGYTF,TGTGCCAGCAGTGAATATGACGAGGATAACTATGGCTACACCTTC,.,.,TRBJ1-2,TRBV25-1
CASNVDPTGELFF,TGTGCCAGCAACGTCGACCCAACCGGGGAGCTGTTTTTT,.,.,TRBJ2-2,TRBV12-3/TRBV12-4
CASSLDRPNYGYTF,TGCGCCAGCAGCTTAGACAGACCTAACTATGGCTACACCTTC,few,.,TRBJ1-2,TRBV5-1
CASSQTTGNSGNTIYF,TGTGCCAGCAGTCAGACGACAGGGAACTCTGGAAACACCATATATTTT,few,TRBD1,TRBJ1-3,TRBV2
CASSSGLNSPLHF,TGCGCCAGCAGTTCGGGATTGAATTCACCCCTCCACTTT,.,.,TRBJ1-6,TRBV10-2
CAWREGGAKNIQYF,TGTGCCTGGAGGGAGGGTGGGGCCAAAAACATTCAGTACTTC,.,.,TRBJ2-4,TRBV30
CASSQSSYNSPLHF,TGTGCCAGCAGTCAAAGCTCCTATAATTCACCCCTCCACTTT,few,.,TRBJ1-6,TRBV11-3
CASSPRAPDAPLHF,TGCGCCAGCAGCCCCCGGGCGCCTGATGCACCCCTCCACTTT,.,.,TRBJ1-6,TRBV4-3